Presented here are 27 T cell receptor beta chains from one specimen sequenced in a study of regulatory T cells in long-lasting Graves disease. Arm-PCR of CDR3 regions and iRepertoire HTBI primers were used to build TCR beta libraries. TCRdb processed the multiplex PCR reads anew with MiXCR; each CDR3 protein has one entry. The sample consists of 400,000 to 500,000 distinct CDR3 sequences, around 15% of them appearing once. Time point meaning: newly diagnosed GD, antithyroid drugs for less than 3 months. Generation of the TCR library employed RNA extracted from PBMCs. This same sample was also part of a study on T cells in Graves' hyperthyroidism and ophthalmopathy.

The sequencing used peripheral blood mononuclear cells (PBMCs), collected at new diagnosis, from a patient treated with antithyroid drugs. These receptors all come from a woman in her twenties or thirties with Graves disease.

This clonotype was recorded many times. The J gene is TRBJ2-2, the V gene TRBV6-1; D not certain. The CDR3 consists of 13 residues. Looked up from germline, CDR1 is MNHNS and CDR2 is SASEGT. With 7 bases removed from V and 6 bases from J, the gap between germline ends came to 12 bases. The CDR3 nucleotides are TGTGCCAGCACTCCCGGTGTCCCCGGGGAGCTGTTTTTT. It encodes CASTPGVPGELFF.

In this sample, this clonotype turned up a few times. The chain combines TRBV20-1 with TRBJ2-5; D is uncertain. The V end was cut by 6 bases, the J end by 4 bases, with 9 bases between. This CDR3 is 11 amino acids long. CDR1 DFQATT and CDR2 SNEGSKA come from the germline V gene (reference sequence). CDR3 sequence: CSARPVETQYF. The CDR3 DNA reads TGCAGTGCCAGACCCGTAGAGACCCAGTACTTC.

This clonotype was recorded a few times. This rearrangement joins TRBV6-4 to TRBJ1-1, with D unclear. The ends were cut back, 2 bases at V and 0 bases at J, with 7 bases in the middle. Germline V gene lookup returns CDR1 MRHNA and CDR2 SNTAGT. The CDR3 has 14 amino acids. The CDR3 spells CASSDTSLNTEAFF. The CDR3 DNA sequence: TGTGCCAGCAGTGACACCAGCTTGAACACTGAAGCTTTCTTT.

V and J are TRBV27 and TRBJ1-6; D gene uncertain. V lost 8 bases to trimming and J lost 10 bases, with 15 bases between them. Germline V gene sequence: CDR1 MNHEY, CDR2 SMNVEV (reference sequence). This CDR3 spans 13 amino acids. Here the CDR3 reads CASHDGLRSPLHF. The CDR3 coding sequence is TGTGCCAGCCATGACGGGCTTCGCTCACCCCTCCACTTT.

This clonotype was recorded at least ten times. This chain uses TRBV27 with TRBJ2-1; 8 bases agree with TRBD2. The CDR3 has 15 amino acids. The germline gives CDR1 MNHEY, CDR2 SMNVEV (reference sequence). V shed 5 bases, J shed 4 bases, and the junction held 7 bases outside the gene matches. The CDR3 region is CASSPLSGIYNEQFF. In nucleotides, the CDR3 is TGTGCCAGCAGTCCCCTTAGCGGGATATACAATGAGCAGTTCTTC.

This clonotype was recorded at least ten times. This chain joins TRBV28 and TRBJ1-1; D is ambiguous. Between the trimmed V and J ends, which lost 8 bases and 1 base, there was a span of 11 bases. The length of the CDR3 is 13 residues. Germline CDR1 and CDR2: MDHEN and SYDVKM. CDR3 nucleotide sequence: TGTGCCAGCCTCCTGTCCCAGAACACTGAAGCTTTCTTT. This sequence encodes CASLLSQNTEAFF.

For this clonotype: One base away lies a much larger clone, so this may be a sequencing read error. This chain connects TRBV10-3 to TRBJ1-1, with TRBD1 matching 10 bases. J was trimmed by 4 bases and V by 6 bases; bases with no gene match: 5. CDR3 length equals 14 residues. CDR1 is ENHRY and CDR2 is SYGVKD in the germline V gene. In DNA form, the CDR3 reads TGTGCCATCAGGCATGGACAGGGGGGCACTGAAGCTTTCTTT. As protein: CAIRHGQGGTEAFF.

This clonotype was observed at least ten times. The J gene is TRBJ2-2, the V gene TRBV2, with TRBD2 matching 8 bases. V shed 7 bases, J shed 5 bases, and the junction held 9 bases outside the gene matches. CDR1 and CDR2 from the germline V gene are SNHLY and FYNNEI. CDR3 length: 15 residues. CDR3 sequence: CASNPAGVGTGELFF. DNA for the CDR3: TGTGCCAGCAATCCAGCGGGAGTGGGTACCGGGGAGCTGTTTTTT.

This clonotype has at least ten counts. The chain carries TRBV10-3 and TRBJ1-4; possibly TRBD1 for D (5 bases). Per the germline V gene, CDR1 is ENHRY and CDR2 is SYGVKD. The CDR3 is 15 residues long. Trimming removed 3 bases at V and 0 bases at J, with 8 bases between. The CDR3 coding sequence is TGTGCCATCAGTGAACAGGCTACAACTAATGAAAAACTGTTTTTT. Protein product: CAISEQATTNEKLFF.

Points on this clonotype: Mismatch with germline at one junction end may stem from a read error. The rearrangement joins TRBV19 to TRBJ2-1, with 7 bases lining up with TRBD2. Germline lookup yields CDR1 LNHDA and CDR2 SQIVND (reference sequence). There are 16 residues in the CDR3. CDR3 protein: CGSSPPREIGYNEQFF. CDR3 bases: TGTGGCAGTAGCCCCCCGCGGGAGATTGGTTACAATGAGCAGTTCTTC.

The chain couples TRBV19 to TRBJ1-1; no reliable D call. V shed 3 bases and J shed 4 bases, with 9 bases lying between them. The CDR3 sequence is 13 residues long. Germline CDR1 and CDR2: LNHDA and SQIVND (reference sequence). The CDR3 loop reads CASSMASSTEAFF. The CDR3 region has the DNA TGTGCCAGTAGTATGGCATCGTCCACTGAAGCTTTCTTT.

The V gene is TRBV7-2, the J gene TRBJ1-2; 7 bases are shared with TRBD1. Germline-derived CDR1 and CDR2 are SGHTA and FQGNSA. Trimming removed 1 base from V and 0 bases from J; junction bases left unmatched: 8. CDR3 length: 17 residues. The CDR3 region has the DNA TGTGCCAGCAGCTTAGAAACAGGGGTTATGGCTAACTATGGCTACACCTTC. Translated, it gives CASSLETGVMANYGYTF.

This clonotype was counted many times. This rearrangement joins TRBV6-2 or TRBV6-3 to TRBJ2-2; perhaps TRBD1 as D (6 bases). Germline V gene lookup returns CDR1 MNHEY and CDR2 SVGEGT. This CDR3 has 16 amino acids. Trimming took off 4 bases at V and 3 bases at J, with 15 bases between the two ends. In nucleotides, the CDR3 is TGTGCCAGCAGTTTCGTGTGGGACAAAGACACCGGGGAGCTGTTTTTT. Encoded protein: CASSFVWDKDTGELFF.

This chain links TRBV28 with TRBJ1-2; 12 positions agree with TRBD1. The CDR3 loop spans 17 amino acids. Germline CDR1 and CDR2: MDHEN and SYDVKM. Germline trimming cut 4 bases from V and 6 bases from J; bases unmatched to any gene: 12. CDR3 nucleotides: TGTGCCAGCAGTTGGGGACAGGGGGCAGGCCTTGCTAATGGCTACACCTTC. Encoded protein: CASSWGQGAGLANGYTF.

This clonotype has at least ten counts. The rearrangement joins TRBV28 to TRBJ2-5; the match to TRBD2 covers 13 bases. The assigned J gene may be wrong: the sequence end matches TRBJ2-1 better. The CDR3 spans 16 residues. Per germline, CDR1 MDHEN and CDR2 SYDVKM. CDR3 region: CASSLEGLAGYNEQFF. The DNA of the CDR3 is TGTGCCAGCAGTTTAGAGGGACTAGCGGGGTACAATGAGCAGTTCTTC.

This clonotype showed up many times. The gene calls are TRBV5-1 and TRBJ2-7; no clear D. Germline V CDR1 and CDR2: SGHRS, YFSETQ. Trimming shortened V by 2 bases and J by 2 bases, and 11 bases separated the two germline ends. The CDR3 contains 14 residues. CDR3 loop: CASSFYGPPYEQYF. The CDR3 nucleotides are TGCGCCAGCAGCTTCTACGGACCTCCCTACGAGCAGTACTTC.

This rearrangement joins TRBV29-1 to TRBJ1-1; D perhaps matches TRBD1 (6 bases). V was trimmed by 5 bases and J by 2 bases, leaving 9 bases between them. From germline, CDR1 is SQVTM and CDR2 ANQGSEA. There are 12 residues in the CDR3. The CDR3 sequence is CSVMTGNTEAFF. CDR3 in DNA: TGCAGCGTTATGACAGGAAACACTGAAGCTTTCTTT.

This clonotype occurred many times. The genes are TRBV20-1 and TRBJ2-7, with 8 bases matching TRBD2. Looked up from germline, CDR1 is DFQATT and CDR2 is SNEGSKA (reference sequence). CDR3 length: 15 residues. With 2 bases clipped from V and 4 bases from J, the junction kept 10 bases outside the gene matches. DNA of the CDR3: TGCAGTGCTAGACTTCCGGGCCCGGGGGGGTACGAGCAGTACTTC. Its protein is CSARLPGPGGYEQYF.

The sample holds many counts of this clonotype. The chain uses TRBV5-1 and TRBJ2-1, with D possibly matching TRBD2 (6 bases). Trimming shortened V by 4 bases and J by 0 bases, and 20 bases separated the two germline ends. The CDR3 spans 18 residues. CDR1 SGHRS and CDR2 YFSETQ come from the germline V gene. The CDR3 sequence is CASSTRDWLLSSYNEQFF. CDR3 in DNA: TGCGCCAGCAGCACTCGGGACTGGCTCTTAAGCTCCTACAATGAGCAGTTCTTC.

This clonotype was recorded at least ten times. The V call is TRBV11-2, the J call TRBJ2-5; D call uncertain. The germline gives CDR1 SGHAT, CDR2 FQNNGV. The CDR3 contains 13 residues. Trimming cost V 5 bases and J 5 bases, with 12 bases left between them. CDR3 amino acids: CASSTRPGETQYF. In nucleotides, the CDR3 is TGTGCCAGCAGCACCCGCCCCGGGGAGACCCAGTACTTC.

Concerning this clonotype itself: A read error may explain this, as a much larger clone is one base away. The chain is built from TRBV5-1 and TRBJ1-2; TRBD1 might be the D (5 bases). The V gene's germline CDR1 is SGHRS and CDR2 YFSETQ. CDR3 length equals 14 residues. V lost 7 bases to trimming and J lost 6 bases, with 19 bases between them. The CDR3, as DNA: TGCGCCAGCCGTCGGGACCCGGATTCTGATGGCTACACCTTC. Amino acids: CASRRDPDSDGYTF. The full variable domain, its missing parts supplied by reference TRBV5-1 and TRBJ1-2, is KAGVTQTPRYLIKTRGQQVTLSCSPISGHRSVSWYQQTPGQGLQFLFEYFSETQRNKGNFPGRFSGRQFSNSRSEMNVSTLELGDSALYLCASRRDPDSDGYTFGSGTRLTVV.

This clonotype was seen repeatedly, ten times or more. This chain links TRBV28 with TRBJ2-1; D possibly corresponds to TRBD2 (6 bases). In germline, CDR1 is MDHEN, CDR2 SYDVKM. The length of the CDR3 is 18 residues. The V and J ends lost 10 bases and 0 bases respectively, with 25 bases between them. The CDR3 bases are TGTGCCATCTCGCGCCCCCTCTTAGCGGACGCCTCCTACAATGAGCAGTTCTTC. As protein: CAISRPLLADASYNEQFF.

This clonotype was observed at least ten times. The V call is TRBV20-1, the J call TRBJ2-1; D is possibly TRBD2 (5 bases). Trimming took 2 bases from V and 10 from J, leaving 15 bases between them. Germline V lookup: CDR1 DFQATT, CDR2 SNEGSKA (reference sequence). This CDR3 is 13 amino acids long. The CDR3 region is CSARTGNTGEQFF. CDR3 coding DNA: TGCAGTGCTAGAACGGGAAATACGGGGGAGCAGTTCTTC.

This clonotype has just a few counts. This chain connects TRBV14 to TRBJ2-1; D is unresolved. Trimming removed 1 base at V and 8 bases at J, with 9 bases between. CDR3 length equals 13 residues. The germline V gene has CDR1 SGHDN and CDR2 FVKESK. CDR3 loop: CASSQVLRDEQFF. The CDR3, as DNA: TGTGCCAGCAGCCAAGTCTTACGGGATGAGCAGTTCTTC.

This clonotype appeared a few times. The chain has TRBV15 and TRBJ1-1; tentative D call: TRBD1 (5 bases). Germline values: CDR1 LNHNV, CDR2 YYDKDF (reference sequence). This CDR3 region has 15 residues. Between the trimmed V and J ends, which lost 5 bases and 1 base, there was a span of 14 bases. CDR3 sequence (DNA): TGTGCCACCAGCGCCAGAAGGGGAACGAACACTGAAGCTTTCTTT. Protein product: CATSARRGTNTEAFF.

The V and J genes are TRBV20-1 and TRBJ1-5, with D perhaps matching TRBD1 (6 bases). The CDR3 covers 14 residues. Looked up from germline, CDR1 is DFQATT and CDR2 is SNEGSKA (reference sequence). V was trimmed by 1 base and J by 3 bases, leaving 10 bases between them. CDR3 amino acids: CSARADRSNQPQHF. The CDR3 DNA follows: TGCAGTGCTAGAGCCGACAGGTCCAATCAGCCCCAGCATTTT.

In its sample, this clonotype was seen a few times. This chain joins TRBV7-9 and TRBJ2-1; the match to TRBD2 covers 10 bases. The CDR3 has 18 residues. J was trimmed by 6 bases and V by 3 bases; bases with no gene match: 14. The germline gives CDR1 SEHNR, CDR2 FQNEAQ (reference sequence). CDR3 loop: CASSFRVGLSGRGNEQFF. In DNA, the CDR3 is TGTGCCAGCAGCTTCCGCGTTGGCCTGAGCGGGAGGGGCAATGAGCAGTTCTTC.